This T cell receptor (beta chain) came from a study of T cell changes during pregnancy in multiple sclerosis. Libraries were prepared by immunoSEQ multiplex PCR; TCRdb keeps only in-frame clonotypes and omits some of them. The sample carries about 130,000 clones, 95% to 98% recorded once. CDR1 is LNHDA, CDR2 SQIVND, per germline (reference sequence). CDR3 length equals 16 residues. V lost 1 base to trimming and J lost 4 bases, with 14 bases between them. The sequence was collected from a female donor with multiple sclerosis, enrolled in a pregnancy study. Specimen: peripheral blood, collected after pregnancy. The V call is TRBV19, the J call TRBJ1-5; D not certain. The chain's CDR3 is CASSIGRKGLNQPQHF. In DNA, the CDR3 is TGTGCCAGTAGTATAGGGAGGAAGGGATTAAATCAGCCCCAGCATTTT. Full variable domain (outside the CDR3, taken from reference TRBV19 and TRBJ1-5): DGGITQSPKYLFRKEGQNVTLSCEQNLNHDAMYWYRQDPGQGLRLIYYSQIVNDFQKGDIAEGYSVSREKKESFPLTVTSAQKNPTAFYLCASSIGRKGLNQPQHFGDGTRLSIL.